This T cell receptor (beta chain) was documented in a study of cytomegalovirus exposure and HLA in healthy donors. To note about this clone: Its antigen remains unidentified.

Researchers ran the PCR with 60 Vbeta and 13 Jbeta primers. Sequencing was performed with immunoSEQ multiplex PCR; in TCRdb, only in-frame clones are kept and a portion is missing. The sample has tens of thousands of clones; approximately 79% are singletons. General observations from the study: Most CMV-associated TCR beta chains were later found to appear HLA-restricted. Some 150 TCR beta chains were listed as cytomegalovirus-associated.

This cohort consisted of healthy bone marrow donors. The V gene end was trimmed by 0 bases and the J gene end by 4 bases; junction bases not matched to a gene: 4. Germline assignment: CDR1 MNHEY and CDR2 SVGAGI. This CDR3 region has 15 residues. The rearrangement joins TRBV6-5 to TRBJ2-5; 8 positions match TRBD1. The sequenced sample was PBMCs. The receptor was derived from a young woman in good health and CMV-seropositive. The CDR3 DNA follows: TGTGCCAGCAGTTACTCTCTCGGACAGGGAGAGACCCAGTACTTC. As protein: CASSYSLGQGETQYF.